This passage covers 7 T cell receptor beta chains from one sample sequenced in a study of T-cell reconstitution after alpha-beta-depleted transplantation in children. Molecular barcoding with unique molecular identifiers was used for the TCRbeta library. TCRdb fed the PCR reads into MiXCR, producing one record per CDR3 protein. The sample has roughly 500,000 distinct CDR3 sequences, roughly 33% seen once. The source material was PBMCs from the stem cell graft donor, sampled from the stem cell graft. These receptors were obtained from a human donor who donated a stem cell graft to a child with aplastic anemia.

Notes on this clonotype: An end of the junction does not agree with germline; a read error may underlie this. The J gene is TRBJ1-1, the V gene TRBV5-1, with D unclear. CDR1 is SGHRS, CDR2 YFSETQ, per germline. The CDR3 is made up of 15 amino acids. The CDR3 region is CASSSAVRQVAEVFF. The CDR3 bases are TGCGCCAGCAGCTCAGCGGTGAGACAAGTAGCTGAAGTTTTCTTT.

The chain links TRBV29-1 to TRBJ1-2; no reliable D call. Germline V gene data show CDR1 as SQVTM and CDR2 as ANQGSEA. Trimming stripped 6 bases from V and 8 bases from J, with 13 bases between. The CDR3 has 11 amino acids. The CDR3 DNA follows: TGCAGCGTGCTCATTGGCCCCGGCTACACCTTC. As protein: CSVLIGPGYTF.

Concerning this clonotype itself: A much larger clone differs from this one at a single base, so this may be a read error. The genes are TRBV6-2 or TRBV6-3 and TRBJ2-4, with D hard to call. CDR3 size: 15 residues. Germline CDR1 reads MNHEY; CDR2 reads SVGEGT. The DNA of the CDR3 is TGTGCCAGCAGTTCCTTAACCTTAGCCAAAAACAGTCAGTACTTC. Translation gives CASSSLTLAKNSQYF.

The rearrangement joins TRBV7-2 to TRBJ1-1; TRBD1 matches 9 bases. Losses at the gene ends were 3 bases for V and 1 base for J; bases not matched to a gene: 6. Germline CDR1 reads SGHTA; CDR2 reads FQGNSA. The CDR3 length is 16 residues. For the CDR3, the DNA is TGTGCCAGCAGCTTGGAAACAGGGGGCTGGAACACTGAAGCTTTCTTT. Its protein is CASSLETGGWNTEAFF.

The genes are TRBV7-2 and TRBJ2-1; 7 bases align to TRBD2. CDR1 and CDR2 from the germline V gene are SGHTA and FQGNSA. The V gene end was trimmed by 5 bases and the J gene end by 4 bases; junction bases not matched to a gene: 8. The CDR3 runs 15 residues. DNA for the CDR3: TGTGCCAGCAGCACCCGACGGGGGGATTACAATGAGCAGTTCTTC. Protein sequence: CASSTRRGDYNEQFF.

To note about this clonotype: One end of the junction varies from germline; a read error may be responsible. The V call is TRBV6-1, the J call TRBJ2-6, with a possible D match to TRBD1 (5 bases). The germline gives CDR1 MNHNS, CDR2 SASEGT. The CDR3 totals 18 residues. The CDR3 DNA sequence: TGTGCCAGCAGTGCCCAAAGGACGGCCAACTCTGGGGCCAACGGCCTGACTTTC. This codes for CASSAQRTANSGANGLTF.

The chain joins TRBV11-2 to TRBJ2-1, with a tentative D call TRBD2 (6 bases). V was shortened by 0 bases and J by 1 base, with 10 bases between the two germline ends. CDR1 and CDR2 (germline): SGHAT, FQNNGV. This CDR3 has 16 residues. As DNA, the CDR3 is TGTGCCAGCAGCTTAGATCCCAGCGGGTCCTACAATGAGCAGTTCTTC. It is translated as CASSLDPSGSYNEQFF.